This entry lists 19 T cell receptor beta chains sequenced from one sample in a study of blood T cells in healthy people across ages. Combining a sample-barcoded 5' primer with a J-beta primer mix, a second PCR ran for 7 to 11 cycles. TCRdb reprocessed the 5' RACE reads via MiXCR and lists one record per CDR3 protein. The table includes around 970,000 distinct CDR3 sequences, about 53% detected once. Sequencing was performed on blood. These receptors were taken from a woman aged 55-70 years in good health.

In nucleotides, the CDR3 is TGTGCCAGCAGTCCGGGACACCCGATCGGGGACGTTCAGTACTTC. Translation: CASSPGHPIGDVQYF. The chain recombines TRBV4-2 with TRBJ2-4; possibly TRBD1 for D (6 bases). Germline CDR1 is LGHNA and CDR2 is YNFKEQ. V was shortened by 6 bases and J by 11 bases, with 23 bases between the two germline ends. The CDR3 has 15 amino acids.

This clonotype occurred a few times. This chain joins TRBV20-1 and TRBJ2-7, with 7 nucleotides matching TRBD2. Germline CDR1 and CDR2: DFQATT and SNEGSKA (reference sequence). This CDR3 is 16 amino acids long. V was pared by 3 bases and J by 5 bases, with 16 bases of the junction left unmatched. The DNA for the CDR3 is TGCAGTGCTAGGGACTCAGCGGGACTCTTCTACGACGAGCAGTACTTC. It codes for CSARDSAGLFYDEQYF.

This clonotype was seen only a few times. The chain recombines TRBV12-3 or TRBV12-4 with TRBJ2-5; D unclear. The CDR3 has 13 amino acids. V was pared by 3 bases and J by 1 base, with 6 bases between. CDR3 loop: CASSFKVQETQYF. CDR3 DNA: TGTGCCAGCAGTTTTAAGGTCCAAGAGACCCAGTACTTC.

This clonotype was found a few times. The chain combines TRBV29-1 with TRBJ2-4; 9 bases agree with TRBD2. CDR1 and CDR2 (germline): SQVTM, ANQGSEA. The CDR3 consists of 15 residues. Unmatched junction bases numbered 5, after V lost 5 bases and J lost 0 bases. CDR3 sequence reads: CSVSSAGGAKNIQYF. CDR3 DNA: TGCAGCGTTTCCTCAGCGGGAGGAGCCAAAAACATTCAGTACTTC.

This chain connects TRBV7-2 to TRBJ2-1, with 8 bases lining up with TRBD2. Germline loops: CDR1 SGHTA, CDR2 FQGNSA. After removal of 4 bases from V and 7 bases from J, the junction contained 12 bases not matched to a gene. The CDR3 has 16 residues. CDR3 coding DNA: TGTGCCAGCAGCTCCCAACAGGCACTAGCGGAGAATGAGCAGTTCTTC. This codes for CASSSQQALAENEQFF.

The CDR3 sequence is CASSLGENVLLWYF. As DNA, the CDR3 is TGCGCCAGCAGCTTGGGGGAGAATGTGTTATTGTGGTACTTC. The rearrangement joins TRBV5-1 to TRBJ2-7; tentatively, D is TRBD2 (5 bases). The germline CDR1 and CDR2 sequences are SGHRS and YFSETQ. V lost 0 bases and J 12 bases, leaving 19 bases between the germline ends. The CDR3 length is 14 residues.

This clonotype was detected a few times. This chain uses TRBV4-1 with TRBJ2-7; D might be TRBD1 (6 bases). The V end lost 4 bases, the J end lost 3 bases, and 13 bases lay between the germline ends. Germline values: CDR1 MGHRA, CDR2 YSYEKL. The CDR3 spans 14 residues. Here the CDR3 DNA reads TGCGCCAGCAGCCTTAAAGACAGGATCTACGAGCAGTACTTC. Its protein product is CASSLKDRIYEQYF.

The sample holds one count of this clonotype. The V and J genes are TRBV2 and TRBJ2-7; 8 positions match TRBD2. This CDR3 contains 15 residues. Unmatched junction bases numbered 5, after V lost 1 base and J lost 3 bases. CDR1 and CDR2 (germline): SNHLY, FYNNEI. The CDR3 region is CASSEVPGGGYEQYF. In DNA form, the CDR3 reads TGTGCCAGCAGTGAAGTCCCGGGAGGGGGCTACGAGCAGTACTTC.

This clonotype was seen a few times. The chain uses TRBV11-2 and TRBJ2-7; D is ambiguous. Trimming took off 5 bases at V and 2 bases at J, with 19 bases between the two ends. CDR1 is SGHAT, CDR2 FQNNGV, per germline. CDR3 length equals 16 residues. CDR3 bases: TGTGCCAGCAGCCGTATTGGGCTGTCAACCCCCTACGAGCAGTACTTC. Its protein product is CASSRIGLSTPYEQYF.

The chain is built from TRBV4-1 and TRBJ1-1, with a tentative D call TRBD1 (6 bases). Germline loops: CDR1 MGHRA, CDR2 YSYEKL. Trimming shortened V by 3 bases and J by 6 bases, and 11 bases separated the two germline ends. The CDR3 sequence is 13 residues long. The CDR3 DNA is TGCGCCAGCAGCCATTACAGGGAACCTGAAGCTTTCTTT. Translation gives CASSHYREPEAFF.

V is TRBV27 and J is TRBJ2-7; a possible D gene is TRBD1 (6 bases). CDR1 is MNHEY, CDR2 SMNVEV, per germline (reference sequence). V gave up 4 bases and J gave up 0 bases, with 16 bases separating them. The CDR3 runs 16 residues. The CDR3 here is CASSSITGFPSYEQYF. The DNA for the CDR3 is TGTGCCAGCAGTTCGATCACAGGGTTCCCCTCCTACGAGCAGTACTTC.

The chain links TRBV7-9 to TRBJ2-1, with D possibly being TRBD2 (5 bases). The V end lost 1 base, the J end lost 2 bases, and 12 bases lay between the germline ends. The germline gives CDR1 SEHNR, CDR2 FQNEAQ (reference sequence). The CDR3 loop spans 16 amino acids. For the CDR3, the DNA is TGTGCCAGCAGCTTAGTTACGGGATTAACCTACAATGAGCAGTTCTTC. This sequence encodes CASSLVTGLTYNEQFF.

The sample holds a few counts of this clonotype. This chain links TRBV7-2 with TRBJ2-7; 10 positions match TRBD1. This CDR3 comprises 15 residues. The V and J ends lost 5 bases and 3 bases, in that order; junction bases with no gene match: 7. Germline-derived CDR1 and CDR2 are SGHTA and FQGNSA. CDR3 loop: CASSPSGTGVYEQYF. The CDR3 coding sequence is TGTGCCAGCAGCCCATCCGGGACAGGGGTCTACGAGCAGTACTTC.

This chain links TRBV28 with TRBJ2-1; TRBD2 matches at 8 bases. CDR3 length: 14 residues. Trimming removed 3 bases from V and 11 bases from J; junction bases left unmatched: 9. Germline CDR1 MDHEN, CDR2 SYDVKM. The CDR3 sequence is CASSLMGGGNKQFF. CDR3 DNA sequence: TGTGCCAGCAGTTTGATGGGCGGGGGGAATAAGCAGTTCTTC.

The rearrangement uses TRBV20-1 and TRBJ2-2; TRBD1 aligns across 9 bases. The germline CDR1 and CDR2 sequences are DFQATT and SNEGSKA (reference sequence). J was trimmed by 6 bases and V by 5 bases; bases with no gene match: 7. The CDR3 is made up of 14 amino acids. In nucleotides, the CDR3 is TGCAGTGCTCAACAGGGGGCATATCCCGGGGAGCTGTTTTTT. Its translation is CSAQQGAYPGELFF.

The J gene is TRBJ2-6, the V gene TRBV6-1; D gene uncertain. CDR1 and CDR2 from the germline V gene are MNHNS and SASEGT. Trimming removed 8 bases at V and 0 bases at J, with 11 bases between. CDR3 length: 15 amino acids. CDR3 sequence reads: CASSNPASGANVLTF. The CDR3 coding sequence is TGTGCCAGCTCAAATCCGGCCTCTGGGGCCAACGTCCTGACTTTC.

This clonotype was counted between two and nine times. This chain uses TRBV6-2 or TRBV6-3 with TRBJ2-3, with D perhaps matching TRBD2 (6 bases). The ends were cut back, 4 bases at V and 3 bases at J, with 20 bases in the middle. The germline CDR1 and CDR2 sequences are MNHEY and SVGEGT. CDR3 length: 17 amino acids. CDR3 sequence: CASSLKQFDGTTDTQYF. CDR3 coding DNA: TGTGCCAGCAGTTTAAAGCAGTTCGACGGGACTACAGATACGCAGTATTTT.

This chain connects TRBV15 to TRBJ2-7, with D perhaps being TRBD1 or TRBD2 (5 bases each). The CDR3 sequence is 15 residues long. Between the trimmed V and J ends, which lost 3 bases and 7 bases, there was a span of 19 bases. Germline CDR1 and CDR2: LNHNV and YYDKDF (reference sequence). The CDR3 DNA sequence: TGTGCCACCAGCAGCCCGGGACGAGTACAGTATGAGCAGTACTTC. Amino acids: CATSSPGRVQYEQYF. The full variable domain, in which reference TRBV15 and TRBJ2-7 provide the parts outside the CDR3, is DAMVIQNPRYQVTQFGKPVTLSCSQTLNHNVMYWYQQKSSQAPKLLFHYYDKDFNNEADTPDNFQSRRPNTSFCFLDIRSPGLGDTAMYLCATSSPGRVQYEQYFGPGTRLTVT.

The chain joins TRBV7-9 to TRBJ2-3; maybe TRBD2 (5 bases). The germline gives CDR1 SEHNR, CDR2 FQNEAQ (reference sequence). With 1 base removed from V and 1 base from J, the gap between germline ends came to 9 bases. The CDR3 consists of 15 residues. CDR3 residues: CASSLVEGRTDTQYF. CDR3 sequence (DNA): TGTGCCAGCAGCTTAGTCGAGGGTCGCACAGATACGCAGTATTTT.